This T cell receptor beta chain was captured in a study of control samples from healthy donors and cancer patients. The assay was immunoSEQ multiplex PCR, and TCRdb's table has in-frame clones only and misses some. Of around 150,000 clones detected, 85% to 90% appear once; the ten largest clones hold around 12%. Germline CDR1 MDHEN, CDR2 SYDVKM. Trimming took off 6 bases at V and 6 bases at J, with 9 bases between the two ends. The CDR3 has 12 residues. Sequencing used blood. The TCR comes from a man aged 25-45 years in good health. V and J are TRBV28 and TRBJ1-5; D remains ambiguous. CDR3 sequence reads: CASRSVIQPQHF. The DNA for the CDR3 is TGTGCCAGCAGGTCCGTCATTCAGCCCCAGCATTTT.